This entry features one T cell receptor (beta chain) sequence. Germline-derived CDR1 and CDR2 are SQVTM and ANQGSEA. CDR3 length: 14 amino acids. Trimming took off 1 base at V and 3 bases at J, with 10 bases between the two ends. The data belong to a study of blood T cell repertoires in COVID-19. The overall study: Collection of acute and convalescent COVID-19 samples took place in the United States, Italy and Spain. Sources were T cells, B-cell-depleted T cells, or PBMCs; the material itself was cDNA or gDNA.

As originally analysed: By means of reference gene primer amplification, nucleated cell counts were estimated. TCRdb's table, derived via immunoSEQ multiplex PCR, lists solely in-frame clones and lacks some. That table furnishes V, J and clone size, whereas the DNA furnished D and trimming. The data contain roughly 90,000 clones, roughly 89% of them singletons. The V gene is TRBV29-1, the J gene TRBJ1-5; D gene uncertain. The source is a man aged 45 to 65 with acute or convalescent COVID-19. The sample consisted of peripheral blood. The CDR3 region is CSVEVSGTNQPQHF. Written as DNA, the CDR3 is TGCAGCGTTGAAGTTTCAGGTACCAATCAGCCCCAGCATTTT.